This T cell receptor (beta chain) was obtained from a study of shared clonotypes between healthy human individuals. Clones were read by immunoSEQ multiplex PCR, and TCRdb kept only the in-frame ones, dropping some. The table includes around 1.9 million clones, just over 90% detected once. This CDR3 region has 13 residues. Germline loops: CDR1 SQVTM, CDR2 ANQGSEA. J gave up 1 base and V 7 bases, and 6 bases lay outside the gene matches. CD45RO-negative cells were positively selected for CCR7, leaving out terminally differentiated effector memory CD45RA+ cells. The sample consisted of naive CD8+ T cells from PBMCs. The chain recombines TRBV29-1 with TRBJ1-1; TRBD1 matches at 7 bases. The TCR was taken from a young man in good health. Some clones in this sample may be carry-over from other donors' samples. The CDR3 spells CSAPGGQNTEAFF. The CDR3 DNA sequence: TGCAGCGCCCCAGGGGGGCAGAACACTGAAGCTTTCTTT.